This is a list of T cell receptor beta chains from one sample in a study of T cell changes during pregnancy in multiple sclerosis. TCRdb's copy holds only in-frame clones and misses some; the assay was immunoSEQ multiplex PCR. This sample carries nearly 60,000 clones, about 90% of them seen once, and the ten largest clones take around 0.5%. Material: CD4+ T cells from peripheral blood mononuclear cells, obtained after pregnancy. The receptors were sampled from a female donor in good health, enrolled as a control in a pregnancy study. Each CDR3 is given without its conserved first and last residue. Some rows mark clone size as missing; the rest say once, few, many or name a class of expanded clone.

abundance: -
j_gene: TRBJ1-2
v_gene: TRBV6-6
CDR3aa: ASRRAGTEFYGYT

abundance: -
j_gene: TRBJ1-2
v_gene: TRBV4-3
CDR3aa: ASSQTGQGGHGYT

abundance: -
j_gene: TRBJ2-1
v_gene: TRBV7-9
CDR3aa: ASSWAQRGDSSYNEQF

abundance: -
j_gene: TRBJ2-7
v_gene: TRBV7-2
CDR3aa: ASSLSIEQQY

abundance: -
j_gene: TRBJ1-1
v_gene: TRBV7-2
CDR3aa: ASIIDRANTEAF

abundance: -
j_gene: TRBJ2-5
v_gene: TRBV5-1
CDR3aa: ASSWGEGARETQY

abundance: few
j_gene: TRBJ1-1
v_gene: TRBV7-9
CDR3aa: ASSSRGWGLNTEAF

abundance: -
j_gene: TRBJ1-1
v_gene: TRBV19
CDR3aa: ASIDKGTGGTEAF

abundance: once
j_gene: TRBJ1-5
v_gene: TRBV19
CDR3aa: ASTSQGPLNQPQH

abundance: -
j_gene: TRBJ2-5
v_gene: TRBV2
CDR3aa: ASRALAGGGTQY

abundance: -
j_gene: TRBJ2-7
v_gene: TRBV7-2
CDR3aa: ASSTLRDRGYEQY

abundance: -
j_gene: TRBJ2-7
v_gene: TRBV11-3
CDR3aa: ASSLERGGGTYEQY

abundance: once
j_gene: TRBJ2-7
v_gene: TRBV27
CDR3aa: ASSPGTGRLSYEQY

abundance: -
j_gene: TRBJ1-2
v_gene: TRBV4-2
CDR3aa: ASTHYQGQGAYGYT

abundance: -
j_gene: TRBJ2-5
v_gene: TRBV11-1
CDR3aa: ASTVLGLGETQY

abundance: -
j_gene: TRBJ1-2
v_gene: TRBV7-2
CDR3aa: ASSLAFRGNYGYT

abundance: -
j_gene: TRBJ1-1
v_gene: TRBV9
CDR3aa: ASSANPGGANTEAF

abundance: -
j_gene: TRBJ1-5
v_gene: TRBV7-6
CDR3aa: ASSSSRGQPQH

abundance: few
j_gene: TRBJ1-1
v_gene: TRBV30
CDR3aa: AGGQGMNTEAF

abundance: -
j_gene: TRBJ1-4
v_gene: TRBV19
CDR3aa: ATNRDRSEKLF

abundance: -
j_gene: TRBJ1-1
v_gene: TRBV10-3
CDR3aa: AISETDMNTEAF

abundance: -
j_gene: TRBJ2-7
v_gene: TRBV7-2
CDR3aa: ASSFLGGDEQY

abundance: -
j_gene: TRBJ2-7
v_gene: TRBV7-2
CDR3aa: ASSFSSGPYEQY

abundance: -
j_gene: TRBJ2-7
v_gene: TRBV18
CDR3aa: ASSPNGGEMEY